Listed below are T cell receptor beta chains from one sample, sequenced in a study of blood T cell repertoires in COVID-19. Assay used: immunoSEQ multiplex PCR; TCRdb lists only in-frame clones, some missing. The repertoire holds under 100,000 clones, roughly nine tenths seen once, with approximately 8% in the top ten. Sequenced sample: peripheral blood. These TCRs come from a man aged 25 to 40 with acute or convalescent COVID-19. Each CDR3 is given with its conserved first and last residue. Fields, in order: D gene, J gene, V gene, clone size, CDR3 protein, CDR3 DNA. A D gene is named only where the DNA matches it firmly. Size tells how often a clone was seen (once, few, many) or the class of an expanded clone, and some rows leave it out.

TRBD2 | TRBJ2-1 | TRBV5-5 | NA | CASSLGYRGGDNEQFF | TGTGCCAGCAGCTTGGGTTATAGGGGAGGGGACAATGAGCAGTTCTTC
TRBD1 | TRBJ1-1 | TRBV28 | NA | CASRPAGTVRSEAFF | TGTGCCAGCAGGCCCGCCGGGACAGTTCGCTCTGAAGCTTTCTTT
TRBD1 | TRBJ1-2 | TRBV5-1 | few | CASSLDRGDYGYTF | TGCGCCAGCAGCTTGGACAGGGGAGACTATGGCTACACCTTC
NA | TRBJ1-5 | TRBV21-1 | NA | CASSKGTDKRCQPQHF | TGTGCCAGCAGCAAAGGTACGGACAAAAGATGTCAGCCCCAGCATTTT
TRBD1 | TRBJ2-3 | TRBV2 | NA | CASSERGQGITDTQYF | TGTGCCAGCAGTGAACGGGGACAGGGGATTACAGATACGCAGTATTTT
TRBD1 | TRBJ2-6 | TRBV23-1 | NA | CASSQWDRVHSGANVLTF | TGCGCCAGCAGTCAATGGGACAGGGTACACTCTGGGGCCAACGTCCTGACTTTC
TRBD1 | TRBJ1-2 | TRBV28 | NA | CASSFAGQATYGYTF | TGTGCCAGCAGTTTCGCGGGACAGGCTACCTATGGCTACACCTTC
NA | TRBJ1-4 | TRBV5-3 | NA | CARSFSSTGKGGKLFF | TGTGCCAGAAGCTTTTCCTCGACGGGGAAGGGTGGAAAACTGTTTTTT
NA | TRBJ2-2 | TRBV21-1 | NA | CASSKEFTGELFF | TGTGCCAGCAGCAAGGAGTTCACCGGGGAGCTGTTTTTT
NA | TRBJ2-7 | TRBV6-2/TRBV6-3 | once | CASSFGGTYEQYF | TGTGCCAGCAGTTTCGGCGGGACCTACGAGCAGTACTTC
TRBD2 | TRBJ2-7 | TRBV7-9 | once | CASTPGLGLYEQYF | TGTGCCAGCACCCCGGGACTAGGGCTCTACGAGCAGTACTTC
TRBD2 | TRBJ2-7 | TRBV27 | NA | CASSTHWTSAAYEQYF | TGTGCCAGCTCAACTCATTGGACTAGCGCGGCCTACGAGCAGTACTTC
NA | TRBJ2-1 | TRBV19 | once | CASSSGTLYNEQFF | TGTGCCAGTAGTTCGGGGACACTGTACAATGAGCAGTTCTTC
TRBD1 | TRBJ1-4 | TRBV7-9 | NA | CASSLGTANEKLFF | TGTGCCAGCAGCCTCGGGACAGCTAATGAAAAACTGTTTTTT
NA | TRBJ2-1 | TRBV7-9 | NA | CASSLKTGSYNEQFF | TGTGCCAGCAGCCTAAAGACGGGATCCTACAATGAGCAGTTCTTC
TRBD1 | TRBJ1-2 | TRBV19 | few | CASSTQPTGVSGYTF | TGTGCCAGTAGTACTCAACCCACAGGGGTTAGTGGCTACACCTTC
TRBD2 | TRBJ2-7 | TRBV5-1 | NA | CASRMTSGGTYEQYF | TGCGCCAGCAGGATGACTAGCGGGGGAACCTACGAGCAGTACTTC
NA | TRBJ1-5 | TRBV7-8 | NA | CASSPPGHHSNQPQHF | TGTGCCAGCAGCCCTCCTGGACACCATAGCAATCAGCCCCAGCATTTT
TRBD2 | TRBJ2-5 | TRBV7-6 | few | CASSLEPPTSGRGNQETQYF | TGTGCCAGCAGCTTAGAGCCCCCGACTAGCGGGAGAGGGAATCAAGAGACCCAGTACTTC
TRBD2 | TRBJ2-3 | TRBV5-6 | NA | CASSQSGRKTDTQYF | TGTGCCAGCAGCCAAAGCGGGAGAAAGACAGATACGCAGTATTTT
TRBD1 | TRBJ1-6 | TRBV19 | NA | CASSDLTGDNSPLHF | TGTGCCAGTAGCGACCTGACAGGGGATAATTCACCCCTCCACTTT
TRBD2 | TRBJ2-7 | TRBV2 | NA | CASAGTSVNEQYF | TGTGCCAGCGCCGGGACTAGCGTTAACGAGCAGTACTTC
NA | TRBJ1-5 | TRBV10-3 | few | CAIGRTADQPQHF | TGTGCCATCGGTCGGACAGCAGATCAGCCCCAGCATTTT
TRBD1 | TRBJ1-2 | TRBV28 | NA | CASRETGDRSGYTF | TGTGCCAGCAGAGAAACAGGGGACCGCTCTGGCTACACCTTC
TRBD1 | TRBJ2-1 | TRBV4-3 | NA | CASSQDRAGDEQFF | TGCGCCAGCAGCCAGGACAGGGCCGGAGATGAGCAGTTCTTC
NA | TRBJ2-7 | TRBV28 | NA | CASSLWGAHSEQYF | TGTGCCAGCAGTTTATGGGGGGCTCATAGCGAGCAGTACTTC
NA | TRBJ1-2 | TRBV11-2 | NA | CASSHEYYGYTF | TGTGCCAGCAGCCACGAGTACTATGGCTACACCTTC
TRBD2 | TRBJ2-1 | TRBV28 | NA | CASSLIGSGRDNEQFF | TGTGCCAGCAGTCTCATCGGTAGCGGGAGAGACAATGAGCAGTTCTTC
TRBD1 | TRBJ2-3 | TRBV10-1 | NA | CASATGGIDTQYF | TGCGCCAGCGCTACAGGGGGCATAGATACGCAGTATTTT
NA | TRBJ1-6 | TRBV7-9 | NA | CASSLASSPLHF | TGTGCCAGCAGCTTAGCGAGTTCACCCCTCCACTTT
NA | TRBJ1-5 | TRBV5-1 | NA | CASSLGQEGQPQHF | TGCGCCAGCAGCTTGGGACAGGAAGGACAGCCCCAGCATTTT
TRBD2 | TRBJ2-3 | TRBV11-2 | NA | CASSPPTAGYADTQYF | TGTGCCAGCAGCCCCCCTACAGCGGGATATGCAGATACGCAGTATTTT
TRBD2 | TRBJ2-1 | TRBV5-4 | NA | CASSVAGTSGRNEQFF | TGTGCCAGCAGCGTTGCCGGGACTAGCGGGAGAAATGAGCAGTTCTTC
NA | TRBJ1-5 | TRBV30 | NA | CAWGGQYSNQPQHF | TGTGCCTGGGGGGGACAATATAGCAATCAGCCCCAGCATTTT
NA | TRBJ1-4 | TRBV7-8 | few | CASSSRRREKLFF | TGTGCCAGCAGCTCCCGGCGGAGAGAAAAACTGTTTTTT
TRBD1 | TRBJ2-7 | TRBV7-2 | NA | CASSSNRDRVSEQYF | TGTGCCAGCAGCTCCAACCGGGACAGGGTCAGCGAGCAGTACTTC
NA | TRBJ2-1 | TRBV27 | NA | CASSLQVTNEQFF | TGTGCCAGCAGTTTACAGGTCACCAATGAGCAGTTCTTC
NA | TRBJ2-5 | TRBV21-1 | NA | CASSPPGRRGETQYF | TGTGCCAGCAGCCCTCCGGGACGGCGGGGGGAGACCCAGTACTTC
NA | TRBJ2-1 | TRBV6-4 | NA | CASSDSASSYNEQFF | TGTGCCAGCAGTGACTCGGCCAGCTCCTACAATGAGCAGTTCTTC
TRBD1 | TRBJ1-1 | TRBV3-1/TRBV3-2 | NA | CASSHGTDLYTEAFF | TGTGCCAGCAGCCACGGGACAGACCTTTACACTGAAGCTTTCTTT
NA | TRBJ2-1 | TRBV19 | NA | CASSILQRRALRDTEQFF | TGTGCCAGTAGTATACTCCAACGTCGGGCCCTCCGGGACACTGAGCAGTTCTTC
NA | TRBJ2-7 | TRBV2 | NA | CASSVRGGQYF | TGTGCCAGCAGTGTCAGGGGCGGGCAGTACTTC
NA | TRBJ1-3 | TRBV29-1 | NA | CSVEDGNTIYF | TGCAGCGTTGAAGACGGTAACACCATATATTTT
TRBD2 | TRBJ2-3 | TRBV5-4 | NA | CASSLGLAGDTQYF | TGTGCCAGCAGCTTGGGACTAGCGGGAGATACGCAGTATTTT
NA | TRBJ2-7 | TRBV5-1 | few | CASSLAGEQYF | TGCGCCAGCAGCTTGGCAGGCGAGCAGTACTTC
TRBD1 | TRBJ2-1 | TRBV9 | NA | CASSPRTGGLTGSEQFF | TGTGCCAGCAGCCCTAGGACAGGGGGCCTAACGGGGAGTGAGCAGTTCTTC
NA | TRBJ2-1 | TRBV6-6 | few | CASRSPGSYSYNEQFF | TGTGCCAGCAGATCCCCCGGGAGCTACTCCTACAATGAGCAGTTCTTC
NA | TRBJ1-5 | TRBV2 | few | CASSPQGLSNQPQHF | TGTGCCAGCAGTCCTCAGGGGCTAAGCAATCAGCCCCAGCATTTT
NA | TRBJ2-2 | TRBV12-3/TRBV12-4 | NA | CASHSPGAGELFF | TGTGCCAGCCATAGCCCGGGAGCCGGGGAGCTGTTTTTT
NA | TRBJ1-1 | TRBV2 | NA | CASREEGRAFF | TGTGCCAGCAGGGAGGAGGGCAGAGCTTTCTTT
NA | TRBJ1-5 | TRBV4-3 | NA | CASSQEADSNQPQHF | TGCGCCAGCAGCCAAGAGGCAGATAGCAATCAGCCCCAGCATTTT
TRBD2 | TRBJ2-1 | TRBV4-2 | once | CASSQGGLAGGPYNEQFF | TGTGCCAGCAGCCAAGGAGGACTAGCGGGAGGACCCTACAATGAGCAGTTCTTC
TRBD1 | TRBJ2-2 | TRBV29-1 | NA | CSARRTGRSGELFF | TGCAGCGCCCGCCGGACAGGTAGATCCGGGGAGCTGTTTTTT
TRBD1 | TRBJ2-2 | TRBV10-2 | NA | CASGTGSGELFF | TGCGCCAGCGGGACAGGGTCGGGGGAGCTGTTTTTT
TRBD2 | TRBJ2-3 | TRBV20-1 | NA | CSASNTGGGDTQYF | TGCAGTGCTAGTAACACGGGAGGAGGGGATACGCAGTATTTT
NA | TRBJ1-2 | TRBV4-1 | NA | CASSQGLGLNYGYTF | TGCGCCAGCAGCCAAGGATTAGGACTTAACTATGGCTACACCTTC
NA | TRBJ2-3 | TRBV2 | NA | CASSRGYTDTQYF | TGTGCCAGCAGTCGAGGGTACACAGATACGCAGTATTTT
NA | TRBJ2-3 | TRBV7-3 | NA | CASSARGAYTDTQYF | TGTGCCAGCAGCGCCCGAGGTGCCTACACAGATACGCAGTATTTT
TRBD1 | TRBJ2-2 | TRBV28 | once | CASSLSGTGNTGELFF | TGTGCCAGCAGTTTATCCGGGACAGGGAACACCGGGGAGCTGTTTTTT